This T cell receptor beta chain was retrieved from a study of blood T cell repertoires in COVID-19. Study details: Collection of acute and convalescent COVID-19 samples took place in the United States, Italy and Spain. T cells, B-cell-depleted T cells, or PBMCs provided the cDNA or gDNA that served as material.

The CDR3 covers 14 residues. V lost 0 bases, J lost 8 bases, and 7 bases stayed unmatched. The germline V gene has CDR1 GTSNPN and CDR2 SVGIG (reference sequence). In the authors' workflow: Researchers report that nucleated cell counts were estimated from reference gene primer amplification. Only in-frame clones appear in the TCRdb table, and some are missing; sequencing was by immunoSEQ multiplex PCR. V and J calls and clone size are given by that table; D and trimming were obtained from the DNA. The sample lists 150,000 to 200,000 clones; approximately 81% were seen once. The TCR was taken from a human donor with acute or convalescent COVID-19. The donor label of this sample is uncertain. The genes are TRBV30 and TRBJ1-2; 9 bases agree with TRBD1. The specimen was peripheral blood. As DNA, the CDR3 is TGTGCCTGGAGTGTTGCAGGGACAGGGTTGGGCTACACCTTC. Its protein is CAWSVAGTGLGYTF.